These T cell receptor beta chains were read from a single sample in a study of lymphopenia after photon versus proton radiotherapy. Libraries were prepared by immunoSEQ multiplex PCR; TCRdb keeps only in-frame clonotypes and omits some of them. The table lists roughly 76,000 clones, just under 95% of them singletons. The sequencing used peripheral blood, collected from a patient treated with photon-based radiotherapy. All receptors derive from a woman aged 40 to 50 with cholangiocarcinoma. CDR3s include the opening cysteine and the closing phenylalanine or tryptophan. The D gene is left open where the match is weak. Clone size is stated in some rows and not others, as once, few, many or a class when expanded.

j_gene | v_gene | d_gene | abundance | CDR3aa | CDR3nt
TRBJ2-7 | TRBV25-1 | TRBD1 | NA | CASSRQGASGAEQYF | TGTGCCAGCAGCCGTCAGGGGGCGAGCGGCGCCGAGCAGTACTTC
TRBJ2-3 | TRBV2 | NA | NA | CASSGGFLVTDTQYF | TGTGCCAGCAGTGGGGGCTTCCTAGTTACAGATACGCAGTATTTT
TRBJ1-4 | TRBV6-5 | TRBD1 | NA | CASRYRGGTTNEKLFF | TGTGCCAGCAGGTACAGGGGAGGCACAACTAATGAAAAACTGTTTTTT
TRBJ2-1 | TRBV11-2 | TRBD2 | NA | CASSSLLAGSFKEQFF | TGTGCCAGCAGCTCCCTACTAGCGGGTTCCTTTAAGGAGCAGTTCTTC
TRBJ2-1 | TRBV29-1 | TRBD2 | NA | CSVGAIGLAVYNEQFF | TGCAGCGTTGGGGCCATAGGACTAGCGGTCTACAATGAGCAGTTCTTC
TRBJ1-1 | TRBV29-1 | NA | NA | CSGYRDTEAFF | TGCAGCGGTTACCGGGACACTGAAGCTTTCTTT
TRBJ2-1 | TRBV21-1 | NA | NA | CASSKARTPENEQFF | TGTGCCAGCAGCAAGGCGAGGACTCCGGAGAATGAGCAGTTCTTC
TRBJ1-6 | TRBV30 | NA | NA | CAWIVWSPTYNSPLHF | TGTGCCTGGATTGTCTGGTCCCCCACCTATAATTCACCCCTCCACTTT
TRBJ1-1 | TRBV30 | NA | NA | CAWSRGGNTEAFF | TGTGCCTGGAGTAGGGGAGGGAACACTGAAGCTTTCTTT
TRBJ1-6 | TRBV4-1 | NA | few | CASSQDGGPDNSPLHF | TGCGCCAGCAGCCAAGATGGGGGACCTGATAATTCACCCCTCCACTTT
TRBJ2-7 | TRBV7-6 | TRBD2 | NA | CASSLVPSGSLYEQYF | TGTGCCAGCAGCTTAGTCCCTAGCGGGAGTCTGTACGAGCAGTACTTC
TRBJ1-5 | TRBV27 | TRBD1 | few | CASSLGRGLEQPQHF | TGTGCCAGCAGTTTGGGCAGGGGGCTTGAACAGCCCCAGCATTTT
TRBJ2-7 | TRBV2 | TRBD1 | NA | CASSSPAGQGGTAYF | TGTGCCAGCAGTTCCCCCGCGGGACAGGGGGGAACTGCTTACTTC
TRBJ1-1 | TRBV2 | NA | NA | CASSDGVGQNTEAFF | TGTGCCAGCAGTGACGGGGTCGGACAGAACACTGAAGCTTTCTTT
TRBJ2-7 | TRBV4-1 | NA | NA | CASSQEGTQVFEQYF | TGCGCCAGCAGCCAAGAAGGGACGCAAGTCTTCGAGCAGTACTTC
TRBJ2-1 | TRBV11-2 | TRBD2 | NA | CASSLGSAGGFNEQFF | TGTGCCAGCAGCTTAGGATCGGCGGGGGGCTTCAATGAGCAGTTCTTC
TRBJ2-5 | TRBV12-1 | NA | NA | CASSLAGAGELSETQYF | TGTGCCAGCAGCTTGGCCGGGGCAGGGGAGTTATCGGAGACCCAGTACTTC
TRBJ2-7 | TRBV11-2 | NA | NA | CASSDLTTQQYF | TGTGCCAGCAGCGACCTTACGACCCAGCAGTACTTC
TRBJ1-1 | TRBV6-6 | NA | NA | CASTLDLNTEAFF | TGTGCCAGCACCTTAGACCTGAACACTGAAGCTTTCTTT
TRBJ2-7 | TRBV6-6 | NA | NA | CASSEGDQKEYF | TGTGCCAGCAGTGAGGGGGATCAGAAAGAGTACTTC
TRBJ1-1 | TRBV6-5 | NA | NA | CASLGRPGTEAFF | TGTGCCAGCCTGGGCAGGCCGGGGACTGAAGCTTTCTTT
TRBJ2-7 | TRBV4-1 | TRBD2 | NA | CASSQVSGLAFYEQYF | TGCGCCAGCAGCCAAGTGTCAGGACTAGCGTTTTACGAGCAGTACTTC
TRBJ1-1 | TRBV2 | NA | once | CASRPPAAMNTEAFF | TGTGCCAGCAGACCTCCGGCAGCTATGAACACTGAAGCTTTCTTT
TRBJ1-5 | TRBV7-8 | NA | NA | CASSLVRADNQPQHF | TGTGCCAGCAGCTTAGTGCGGGCGGACAATCAGCCCCAGCATTTT
TRBJ1-6 | TRBV2 | NA | NA | CASLSPLHF | TGTGCCAGCCTATCACCCCTCCACTTT
TRBJ1-2 | TRBV4-2 | NA | NA | CASSQGQSSYGYTF | TGTGCCAGCAGCCAAGGTCAGAGTTCTTATGGCTACACCTTC
TRBJ2-1 | TRBV7-9 | TRBD2 | few | CASSLTGGTYNEQFF | TGTGCCAGCAGCTTGACGGGGGGAACGTACAATGAGCAGTTCTTC
TRBJ1-1 | TRBV9 | NA | NA | CASSVTSSMNTEAFF | TGTGCCAGCAGCGTAACCAGTTCTATGAACACTGAAGCTTTCTTT
TRBJ2-1 | TRBV5-8 | NA | once | CASSLGGWQNNEQFF | TGTGCCAGCAGCTTGGGGGGTTGGCAGAACAATGAGCAGTTCTTC
TRBJ1-4 | TRBV28 | TRBD1 | NA | CASSGDRLIEKLFF | TGTGCCAGCAGTGGGGACAGGTTAATAGAAAAACTGTTTTTT
TRBJ2-1 | TRBV5-6 | TRBD2 | NA | CASSLGTSLRYNEQFF | TGTGCCAGCAGCTTGGGGACTAGTCTACGGTACAATGAGCAGTTCTTC
TRBJ2-3 | TRBV7-9 | NA | NA | CASSSITDTQYF | TGTGCCAGCAGCTCTATCACAGATACGCAGTATTTT
TRBJ2-7 | TRBV30 | NA | NA | CAWSKMYEQYF | TGTGCCTGGAGTAAGATGTACGAGCAGTACTTC
TRBJ1-5 | TRBV5-1 | TRBD1 | NA | CASSLEGASNQPQHF | TGCGCCAGCAGCTTGGAGGGGGCAAGCAATCAGCCCCAGCATTTT
TRBJ1-2 | TRBV19 | TRBD1 | once | CASSNRGLDYGYTF | TGTGCCAGTAGTAACAGGGGGCTAGACTATGGCTACACCTTC
TRBJ1-2 | TRBV27 | NA | NA | CASSPSAGNPGYTF | TGTGCCAGCAGCCCCTCGGCAGGGAACCCAGGCTACACCTTC